The 27 T cell receptor beta chains in this list originate from one sample, sequenced in a study of blood T cell repertoires in COVID-19. Some clones are missing from TCRdb's copy, which holds only in-frame ones; the method was immunoSEQ multiplex PCR. The sample lists 200,000 to 250,000 clones; around 90% were seen once. The sequencing input was peripheral blood. Source of these receptors: a man between 65 and 80 years old with acute or convalescent COVID-19.

The chain carries TRBV6-2 or TRBV6-3 and TRBJ2-7; 9 positions match TRBD1. The CDR3 is 15 residues long. Trimming cost V 6 bases and J 5 bases; bases outside gene matches: 11. CDR1 MNHEY and CDR2 SVGEGT come from the germline V gene. CDR3 sequence (DNA): TGTGCCAGCAGCACCCCCGGGACAGGGACTAACGAGCAGTACTTC. Amino acid sequence: CASSTPGTGTNEQYF.

This chain connects TRBV9 to TRBJ2-7; D gene uncertain. V was pared by 4 bases and J by 5 bases, with 13 bases between. Germline V CDR1 and CDR2: SGDLS, YYNGEE. CDR3 length equals 13 residues. CDR3 sequence: CASSKLGMDEQYF. The CDR3 nucleotides are TGTGCCAGCAGCAAACTGGGCATGGACGAGCAGTACTTC.

The chain links TRBV18 to TRBJ2-5, with D tentatively TRBD2 (5 bases). V was shortened by 3 bases and J by 3 bases, with 14 bases between the two germline ends. This CDR3 contains 15 residues. The germline V gene encodes CDR1 KGHSH and CDR2 LQKENI. The CDR3 reads CASSPEGLAEETQYF. The CDR3 DNA sequence: TGTGCCAGCTCACCTGAGGGTCTAGCAGAAGAGACCCAGTACTTC. The entire variable domain, with the rest obtained from reference TRBV18 and TRBJ2-5, is as follows: NAGVMQNPRHLVRRRGQEARLRCSPMKGHSHVYWYRQLPEEGLKFMVYLQKENIIDESGMPKERFSAEFPKEGPSILRIQQVVRGDSAAYFCASSPEGLAEETQYFGPGTRLLVL.

This clone occurred a few times. The chain has TRBV4-2 and TRBJ1-4; 10 bases are a match to TRBD1. The germline V gene has CDR1 LGHNA and CDR2 YNFKEQ. J gave up 10 bases and V 1 base, and 6 bases lay outside the gene matches. This CDR3 has 15 amino acids. The CDR3 sequence is CASSQVGQGVAKLFF. CDR3 coding DNA: TGTGCCAGCAGCCAAGTAGGACAGGGGGTTGCAAAACTGTTTTTT.

The chain uses TRBV27 and TRBJ2-2; TRBD1 aligns across 8 bases. Germline V lookup: CDR1 MNHEY, CDR2 SMNVEV (reference sequence). The CDR3 has 15 residues. V shed 6 bases and J 4 bases; nucleotides not matched to a gene: 7. The CDR3, as DNA: TGTGCCAGCAGCGTGGACAGGGTAGTCACCGGGGAGCTGTTTTTT. Translating gives CASSVDRVVTGELFF.

This chain uses TRBV7-2 with TRBJ1-1; D uncertain. V was shortened by 4 bases and J by 1 base, with 16 bases between the two germline ends. The CDR3 totals 16 residues. Per the germline V gene, CDR1 is SGHTA and CDR2 is FQGNSA. This CDR3 reads CASSSNRRLSNTEAFF. The CDR3 coding sequence is TGTGCCAGCAGCTCAAACCGGAGGCTGTCGAACACTGAAGCTTTCTTT.

This chain links TRBV18 with TRBJ1-5; 9 bases align to TRBD1. Germline V lookup: CDR1 KGHSH, CDR2 LQKENI. The CDR3 loop spans 16 amino acids. The ends lost 8 bases at V and 1 base at J; junction bases unmatched: 9. The CDR3 is CASAEQGAFSNQPQHF. CDR3 nucleotides: TGTGCCAGCGCAGAACAGGGGGCGTTCAGCAATCAGCCCCAGCATTTT.

This clone has just a few counts. The chain has TRBV5-1 and TRBJ2-7, with TRBD2 matching 11 bases. The CDR3 is 14 amino acids. V was clipped by 4 bases and J by 4 bases; unmatched bases: 4. The germline V gene has CDR1 SGHRS and CDR2 YFSETQ. CDR3 sequence (DNA): TGCGCCAGCAGCCCGGGGACTAGCGGATACGAGCAGTACTTC. Translating it yields CASSPGTSGYEQYF.

This CDR3 reads CAWTVGAFGNTIYF. CDR3 bases: TGTGCCTGGACGGTAGGGGCATTCGGAAACACCATATATTTT. The V and J genes are TRBV30 and TRBJ1-3; possible D gene TRBD1, 5 bases. CDR1 and CDR2 from the germline V gene are GTSNPN and SVGIG (reference sequence). V lost 4 bases and J 4 bases, leaving 14 bases between the germline ends. The CDR3 runs to 14 residues.

This clone has a single count. J is TRBJ1-1 and V is TRBV2; 8 bases align to TRBD1. The junction had 3 bases not matched to a gene; V was cut back by 6 bases and J by 6 bases. CDR1 and CDR2 from the germline V gene are SNHLY and FYNNEI. The CDR3 is 12 amino acids. CDR3 protein: CASRSDRAEAFF. CDR3 bases: TGTGCCAGCAGATCGGACAGGGCTGAAGCTTTCTTT.

The chain is built from TRBV7-9 and TRBJ2-5; 10 positions match TRBD2. The CDR3 has 13 amino acids. Germline V CDR1 and CDR2: SEHNR, FQNEAQ (reference sequence). V dropped 7 bases and J dropped 4; count of bases not matched to a gene: 3. The CDR3 nucleotides are TGTGCCAGCACCAGGACTAGCGGAGAGACCCAGTACTTC. Protein product: CASTRTSGETQYF.

The genes are TRBV4-2 and TRBJ2-7; 10 positions match TRBD2. After removal of 3 bases from V and 0 bases from J, the junction contained 2 bases not matched to a gene. The CDR3 runs 15 residues. Germline values: CDR1 LGHNA, CDR2 YNFKEQ. DNA of the CDR3: TGTGCCAGCAGCCAGAGACTAGCGGGCTCCTACGAGCAGTACTTC. Protein sequence: CASSQRLAGSYEQYF.

The chain links TRBV7-8 to TRBJ1-1; D call uncertain. The CDR3 length is 14 residues. Trimming pared 6 bases from V and 4 bases from J, leaving 15 bases between. The germline CDR1 and CDR2 sequences are SGHVS and FQNEAQ. CDR3 nucleotides: TGTGCCAGCAGACTGCAGGAAGCGGGCACTGAAGCTTTCTTT. It encodes CASRLQEAGTEAFF.

The V call is TRBV4-3, the J call TRBJ2-1, with TRBD2 matching over 12 bases. After removal of 4 bases from V and 9 bases from J, the junction contained 7 bases not matched to a gene. Per germline, CDR1 LGHNA and CDR2 YSLEER. The CDR3 contains 15 residues. The DNA of the CDR3 is TGCGCCAGCAGCCTCCGACTAGCGGGAGAGGGTGAGCAGTTCTTC. This encodes CASSLRLAGEGEQFF.

The chain links TRBV6-6 to TRBJ2-2, with 8 bases identical to TRBD1. The ends lost 4 bases at V and 8 bases at J; junction bases unmatched: 9. Germline V gives CDR1 MNHNY, CDR2 SVGAGI (reference sequence). The CDR3 totals 15 residues. The CDR3 spells CASSSLPGGGGELFF. The CDR3 DNA sequence: TGTGCCAGCAGTTCACTTCCAGGGGGCGGTGGGGAGCTGTTTTTT.

This clone was picked up one time. V is TRBV7-2 and J is TRBJ1-1; D is ambiguous. This CDR3 comprises 13 residues. V shed 4 bases and J shed 4 bases, with 10 bases lying between them. Germline lookup yields CDR1 SGHTA and CDR2 FQGNSA. In DNA, the CDR3 is TGTGCCAGCAGCTCTCAGGAAGGCACTGAAGCTTTCTTT. This encodes CASSSQEGTEAFF.

V usage is TRBV6-5 and J usage is TRBJ2-1; D remains unclear. V shed 5 bases and J shed 0 bases, with 8 bases lying between them. The CDR3 covers 14 residues. From germline, CDR1 is MNHEY and CDR2 SVGAGI. CDR3 sequence: CASSIRSSYNEQFF. The CDR3 DNA sequence: TGTGCCAGCAGTATACGGAGCTCCTACAATGAGCAGTTCTTC.

The CDR3 DNA sequence: TGTGCCAGCAGCTCCCCCAGTAGCGGGAGACATTACGAGCAGTACTTC. Protein product: CASSSPSSGRHYEQYF. The rearrangement uses TRBV11-2 and TRBJ2-7; TRBD2 matches at 9 bases. The V and J ends lost 4 bases and 4 bases, in that order; junction bases with no gene match: 11. Germline CDR1 SGHAT, CDR2 FQNNGV. This CDR3 is built from 16 residues.

This sequence joins TRBV30 and TRBJ2-3; tentatively, D is TRBD2 (5 bases). From germline, CDR1 is GTSNPN and CDR2 SVGIG (reference sequence). This CDR3 has 15 residues. V lost 3 bases to trimming and J lost 2 bases, with 15 bases between them. In DNA form, the CDR3 reads TGTGCCTGGAGGGCCGGGGAGACCAACACAGATACGCAGTATTTT. Translating gives CAWRAGETNTDTQYF.

The chain links TRBV7-2 to TRBJ2-1, with TRBD2 matching over 7 bases. The J segment lost 6 bases and the V segment lost 5 bases, leaving 10 bases of the junction unmatched. CDR3 length: 15 amino acids. The germline V gene encodes CDR1 SGHTA and CDR2 FQGNSA. The CDR3 DNA follows: TGTGCCAGCAGCCCAGGGCTAGCGGCCCTCAATGAGCAGTTCTTC. Translating it yields CASSPGLAALNEQFF.

This clone appeared a few times. The V call is TRBV15, the J call TRBJ1-2; no reliable D call. Deletions cut 0 bases from V and 5 bases from J, with 4 bases between. Germline lookup yields CDR1 LNHNV and CDR2 YYDKDF (reference sequence). The CDR3 totals 12 residues. The CDR3 is CATSRDSYGYTF. For the CDR3, the DNA is TGTGCCACCAGCAGAGATAGTTATGGCTACACCTTC.

The chain has TRBV7-3 and TRBJ2-3; perhaps TRBD2 as D (5 bases). The V gene's germline CDR1 is SGHTA and CDR2 FQGTGA. This CDR3 contains 15 residues. Trimming removed 2 bases from V and 0 bases from J, with 9 bases in between. CDR3 sequence (DNA): TGTGCCAGCAGCTTACGGGGAGCTAGCACAGATACGCAGTATTTT. It specifies CASSLRGASTDTQYF.

CDR3 region: CASSYTGQGSTEAFF. Written as DNA, the CDR3 is TGTGCCAGCAGTTACACCGGACAGGGGAGCACTGAAGCTTTCTTT. This chain links TRBV6-5 with TRBJ1-1; TRBD1 aligns across 9 bases. CDR3 length: 15 residues. Germline CDR1 MNHEY, CDR2 SVGAGI. J was trimmed by 4 bases and V by 2 bases; bases with no gene match: 5.

The chain carries TRBV3-1 (or the pseudogene TRBV3-2) and TRBJ2-2; tentatively, D is TRBD2 (6 bases). There are 18 residues in the CDR3. CDR1 and CDR2 from the germline V gene are LGHDT and YNNKEL (reference sequence). Trimming cost V 3 bases and J 2 bases, with 19 bases left between them. The CDR3 DNA reads TGTGCCAGCAGCCACCTGGCGGGACTGCTCAAAAACACCGGGGAGCTGTTTTTT. Amino acid sequence: CASSHLAGLLKNTGELFF.

The V gene is TRBV18, the J gene TRBJ2-6; possibly TRBD2 for D (6 bases). This CDR3 has 18 amino acids. Germline assignment: CDR1 KGHSH and CDR2 LQKENI. Trimming removed 5 bases from V and 0 bases from J, with 17 bases in between. CDR3 residues: CASSSREEGRSGANVLTF. As DNA, the CDR3 is TGTGCCAGCTCATCGAGGGAGGAAGGCCGCTCTGGGGCCAACGTCCTGACTTTC.

The chain is built from TRBV6-5 and TRBJ2-2; D is undetermined. This CDR3 contains 12 residues. V was clipped by 7 bases and J by 3 bases, with 6 bases between them. The germline V gene has CDR1 MNHEY and CDR2 SVGAGI. CDR3 coding DNA: TGTGCCAGCACAGTGGACACCGGGGAGCTGTTTTTT. Translating gives CASTVDTGELFF.

The V and J genes are TRBV7-9 and TRBJ2-1; 8 nucleotides line up with TRBD1. The CDR3 totals 15 residues. With 5 bases clipped from V and 9 bases from J, the junction kept 12 bases outside the gene matches. Germline V gives CDR1 SEHNR, CDR2 FQNEAQ (reference sequence). This CDR3 reads CASSDRDRQSGEQFF. In nucleotides, the CDR3 is TGTGCCAGCAGCGATCGGGACAGGCAATCGGGTGAGCAGTTCTTC.